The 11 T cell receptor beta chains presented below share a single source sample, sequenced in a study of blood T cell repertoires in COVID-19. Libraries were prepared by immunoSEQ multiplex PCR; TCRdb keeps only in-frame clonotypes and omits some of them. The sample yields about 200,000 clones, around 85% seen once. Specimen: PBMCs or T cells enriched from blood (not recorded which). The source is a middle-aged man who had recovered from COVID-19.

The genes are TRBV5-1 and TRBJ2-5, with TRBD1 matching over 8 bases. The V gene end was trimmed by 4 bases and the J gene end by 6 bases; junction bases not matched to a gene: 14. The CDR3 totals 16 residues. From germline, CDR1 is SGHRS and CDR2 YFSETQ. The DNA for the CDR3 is TGCGCCAGCAGCCCCCGTAGGACAGGGCCGTCGAAGACCCAGTACTTC. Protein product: CASSPRRTGPSKTQYF.

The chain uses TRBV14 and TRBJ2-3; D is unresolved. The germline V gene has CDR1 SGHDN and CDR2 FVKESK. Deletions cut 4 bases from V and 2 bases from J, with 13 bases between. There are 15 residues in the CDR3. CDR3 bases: TGTGCCAGCAGCCGAATCCGAGAACCCACAGATACGCAGTATTTT. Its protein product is CASSRIREPTDTQYF.

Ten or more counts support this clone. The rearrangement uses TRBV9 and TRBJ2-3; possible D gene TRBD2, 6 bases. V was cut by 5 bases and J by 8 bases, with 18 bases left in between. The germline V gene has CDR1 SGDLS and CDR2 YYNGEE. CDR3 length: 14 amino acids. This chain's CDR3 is CASSPRDFQGTQYF. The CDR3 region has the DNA TGTGCCAGCAGTCCCCGGGACTTTCAAGGTACGCAGTATTTT.

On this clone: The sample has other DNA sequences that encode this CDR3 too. The CDR3 region is CASSFGTYEQYF. The CDR3 DNA reads as TGTGCCAGCAGTTTCGGGACCTACGAGCAGTACTTC. This chain links TRBV12-3 or TRBV12-4 with TRBJ2-7, with a tentative D call TRBD2 (5 bases). The ends were cut back, 3 bases at V and 2 bases at J, with 5 bases in the middle. This CDR3 spans 12 amino acids.

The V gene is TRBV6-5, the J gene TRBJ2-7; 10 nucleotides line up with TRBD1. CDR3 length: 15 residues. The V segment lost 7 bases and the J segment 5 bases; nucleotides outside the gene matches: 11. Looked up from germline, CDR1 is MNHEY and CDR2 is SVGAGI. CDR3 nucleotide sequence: TGTGCCAGCATGCTGGACAGGGGGTCATCTAACGAGCAGTACTTC. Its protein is CASMLDRGSSNEQYF.

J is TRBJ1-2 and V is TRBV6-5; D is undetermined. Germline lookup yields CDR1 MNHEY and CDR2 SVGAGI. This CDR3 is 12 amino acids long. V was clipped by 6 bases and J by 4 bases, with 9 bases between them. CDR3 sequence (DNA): TGTGCCAGCAGCCAACTCGGCTATGGCTACACCTTC. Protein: CASSQLGYGYTF.

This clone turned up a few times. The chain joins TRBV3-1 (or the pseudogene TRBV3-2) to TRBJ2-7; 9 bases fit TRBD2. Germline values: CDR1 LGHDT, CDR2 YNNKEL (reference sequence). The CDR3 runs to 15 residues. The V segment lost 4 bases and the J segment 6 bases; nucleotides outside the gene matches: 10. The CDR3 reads CASSLSGSAQGEQYF. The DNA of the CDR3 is TGTGCCAGCAGCCTTAGCGGGAGCGCACAAGGCGAGCAGTACTTC.

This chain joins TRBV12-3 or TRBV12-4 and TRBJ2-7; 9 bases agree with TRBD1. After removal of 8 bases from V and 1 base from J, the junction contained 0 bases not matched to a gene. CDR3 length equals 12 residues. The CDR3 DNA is TGTGCCAGCGGGACAGGGTCCTACGAGCAGTACTTC. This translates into CASGTGSYEQYF.

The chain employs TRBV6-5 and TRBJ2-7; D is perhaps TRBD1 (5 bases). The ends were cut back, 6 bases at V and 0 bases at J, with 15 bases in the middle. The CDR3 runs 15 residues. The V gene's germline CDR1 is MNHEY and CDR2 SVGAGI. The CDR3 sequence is CASRNRQTSSYEQYF. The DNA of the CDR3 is TGTGCCAGCAGGAACAGACAGACCAGCTCCTACGAGCAGTACTTC.

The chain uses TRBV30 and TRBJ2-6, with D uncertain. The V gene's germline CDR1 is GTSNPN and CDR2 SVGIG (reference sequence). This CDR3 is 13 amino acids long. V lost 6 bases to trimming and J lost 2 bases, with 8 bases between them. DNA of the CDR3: TGTGCCTGCTACAGTCCTGGGGCCAACGTCCTGACTTTC. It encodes CACYSPGANVLTF. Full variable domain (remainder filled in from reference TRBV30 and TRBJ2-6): SQTIHQWPATLVQPVGSPLSLECTVEGTSNPNLYWYRQAAGRGLQLLFYSVGIGQISSEVPQNLSASRPQDRQFILSSKKLLLSDSGFYLCACYSPGANVLTFGAGSRLTVL.

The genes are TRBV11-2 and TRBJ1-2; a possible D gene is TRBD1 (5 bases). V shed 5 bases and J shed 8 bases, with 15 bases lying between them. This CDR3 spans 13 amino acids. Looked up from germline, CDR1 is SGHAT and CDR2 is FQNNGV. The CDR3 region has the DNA TGTGCCAGCAGCCCTCGGGACCGGGAGGGCTACACCTTC. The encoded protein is CASSPRDREGYTF. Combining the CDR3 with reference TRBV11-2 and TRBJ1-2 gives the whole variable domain EAGVAQSPRYKIIEKRQSVAFWCNPISGHATLYWYQQILGQGPKLLIQFQNNGVVDDSQLPKDRFSAERLKGVDSTLKIQPAKLEDSAVYLCASSPRDREGYTFGSGTRLTVV.